Described below is a single TCR beta chain sequence and its context. The clone's antigen remains unknown. Per-base quality was not reported, and no clone a single base away is much larger than it. Different DNA sequences within this sample yield the same CDR3. The V end loses 3 bases and the J end loses 4 bases, and a stretch of 10 bases separates them. The CDR3 runs 14 residues from the cysteine to the phenylalanine. Only CDR3 DNA is held: 42 bases, read in frame from base 1. Per the germline V gene (reference sequence), LNHDA is the CDR1 and SQIVND is the CDR2. The library was produced with the immunoSEQ multiplex PCR assay. TCRdb limited this immuneACCESS table to in-frame rearrangements with V and J called. A share of clones is missing; checked studies link under half to unresolved V genes, and the rest is unexplained. The sample has around 66,000 clones on record, 90% to 95% of them singletons. The biggest ten clones account for 1% to 1.5% of the sample.

The data stem from a study of T cell changes during pregnancy in multiple sclerosis (dated by TCRdb to the late 2010s). In the study overall: The study examined how the T cell repertoire changed over the course of pregnancy in women with multiple sclerosis.

The chain is made from TRBV19 and TRBJ1-3, with the D gene not confidently named. This receptor was identified in a female donor in good health, enrolled as a control in a pregnancy study. This specimen consisted of peripheral blood, obtained after pregnancy. The nucleotides are TGTGCCAGTAGTATTCGGGGATCCGGAAACACCATATATTTT. The translation is CASSIRGSGNTIYF.